This is a list of T cell receptor beta chains from one sample in a study of blood T cells in healthy people across ages. MiXCR, run by TCRdb on the 5' RACE reads, gives a single entry per CDR3 protein. The data contain about 570,000 distinct CDR3 sequences, approximately 30% of them singletons. The material sequenced was blood. These receptors all come from a woman between 65 and 79 years old in good health. Both conserved end residues are part of each CDR3. Each record gives: D gene, clone size, J gene, V gene, CDR3 DNA, CDR3 protein. A D gene is named only where the DNA matches it firmly. Clone size appears in some rows only: once, few, many, or a class for an expanded clone.

TRBD1 | . | TRBJ2-1 | TRBV6-2/TRBV6-3 | TGTGCCAGCAAACCACAGGGGTGGGGTGAGCAGTTCTTC | CASKPQGWGEQFF
. | . | TRBJ2-7 | TRBV30 | TGTGCCTGGAGTGCCACAAGGGAGCAGTACTTC | CAWSATREQYF
TRBD2 | . | TRBJ2-1 | TRBV4-2 | TGTGCCAGCAGCCCGTCAGGACTAGCGGGTATCTACAATGAGCAGTTCTTC | CASSPSGLAGIYNEQFF
. | . | TRBJ2-3 | TRBV28 | TGTGCCAGCAGCCCAGGCCGTGCAGATACGCAGTATTTT | CASSPGRADTQYF
. | few | TRBJ1-4 | TRBV20-1 | TGCAGTGCGGAAGGTGGTGCAACTAATGAAAAACTGTTTTTT | CSAEGGATNEKLFF
. | few | TRBJ1-4 | TRBV7-2 | TGTGCCAGCAGCTTTCTGGGGGGAGGAGAAAAACTGTTTTTT | CASSFLGGGEKLFF
TRBD1 | few | TRBJ2-5 | TRBV5-1 | TGCGCCAGCAGCTACGGACAGGGGGCGGGAGAGACCCAGTACTTC | CASSYGQGAGETQYF
. | . | TRBJ1-2 | TRBV5-1 | TGCGCCAGCGCTCAATCAGGGGCCGGCTACACCTTC | CASAQSGAGYTF
TRBD1 | . | TRBJ1-1 | TRBV14 | TGTGCCAGCAGCCACCCTACAGGGGCGGACACTGAAGCTTTCTTT | CASSHPTGADTEAFF
TRBD1 | . | TRBJ2-7 | TRBV29-1 | TGCAGCGTCGGACAGGGCATCTCCTACGAGCAGTACTTC | CSVGQGISYEQYF
. | . | TRBJ2-5 | TRBV24-1 | TGTGCCACCAGTTTAAGGAACAGGGAATATTTCTTC | CATSLRNREYFF
TRBD2 | . | TRBJ2-5 | TRBV14 | TGTGCCACCAGTCCCCCCGGGACTAGCGGAGAGACCCAGTACTTC | CATSPPGTSGETQYF
. | . | TRBJ2-7 | TRBV25-1 | TGTGCCAGCAGTGAACCTGGACAACGTGGGAACATCGAGCAGTACTTC | CASSEPGQRGNIEQYF
. | few | TRBJ1-5 | TRBV7-2 | TGTGCCAGCAGCTTCCCTAATTCTTTTCAGCCCCAGCATTTT | CASSFPNSFQPQHF
. | . | TRBJ1-2 | TRBV20-1 | TGCAGTGCCGGATTGCCAGGGGTTTCTATGCGCTACACCTTC | CSAGLPGVSMRYTF
TRBD1 | . | TRBJ2-3 | TRBV6-2/TRBV6-3 | TGTGCCAGCAGTTACCCGGACAGGGCAAAAGATACGCAGTATTTT | CASSYPDRAKDTQYF
. | many | TRBJ2-1 | TRBV29-1 | TGCAGCGCGGTCGAAAACATCCAAGTCTACAATGAGCAGTTCTTC | CSAVENIQVYNEQFF
. | few | TRBJ1-4 | TRBV21-1 | TGTGCCAGCGGGTGGGGGGGATCTAATGAAAAACTGTTTTTT | CASGWGGSNEKLFF
. | . | TRBJ1-1 | TRBV7-3 | TGTGCCAGCAGCTTCCGGGGAAGGGGCACTGAAGCTTTCTTT | CASSFRGRGTEAFF
. | few | TRBJ2-7 | TRBV11-3 | TGTGCCAGCAGCTGGGGCCACGAGCAGTACTTC | CASSWGHEQYF
. | many | TRBJ2-1 | TRBV20-1 | TGCAGTGCTCTCTACAATGAGCAGTTCTTC | CSALYNEQFF
TRBD2 | once | TRBJ2-7 | TRBV7-2 | TGTGCCAGCAGCTTAGACGGGACTAGCGGGGTTTTCTCCTACGAGCAGTACTTC | CASSLDGTSGVFSYEQYF
TRBD2 | few | TRBJ2-2 | TRBV29-1 | TGCAGCGCTGAACTAGCGGGGGGGCAGAACGGGGAGCTGTTTTTT | CSAELAGGQNGELFF
TRBD2 | few | TRBJ2-7 | TRBV9 | TGTGCCAGCAGCCGGGGGGACCGTACCTACGAGCAGTACTTC | CASSRGDRTYEQYF
. | . | TRBJ1-1 | TRBV5-1 | TGCGCCAGCAGCTTGCCAGGGACTACTGAAGCTTTCTTT | CASSLPGTTEAFF